This T cell receptor (beta chain) was profiled in a study of cytomegalovirus exposure and HLA in healthy donors (dated by TCRdb to the late 2010s). Study-level background: In an earlier analysis of 587 of the donors, 276 Gb of sequence data and approximately 100 million unique TCR beta sequences from about 179 million T cells were reported. An early release that covered about 600 HLA-typed donors contained 300 to 350 gigabases of sequencing data and roughly 84 million unique TCR sequences. Of the 300 to 500 genotyped donors, 75% to 85% were placed in the genetic ancestry cluster associated with self-reported Caucasian donors. The study was designed to test whether signatures of past pathogen exposure could be identified by cataloging public T cell receptors. The T cell repertoires of around 730 subjects were profiled by immunosequencing and related to cytomegalovirus serostatus. Besides the first cohort of approximately 710 subjects, a separate validation cohort made up of about 120 different subjects was used. High-throughput TCR immunosequencing, statistical association of individual TCRs with disease status, and machine learning were combined to predict cytomegalovirus infection status. In a later analysis, previously published TCR beta repertoires from some 640 donors were re-analyzed and high-resolution HLA genotyping was added so that TCR occurrence patterns could be studied. Rather than using new phenotypic data, the later analysis identified candidate immune exposures from TCR beta sequences and from how often those sequences occurred across donors. An earlier analysis of about 600 of the donors used high-throughput TCR beta sequencing to judge whether each TCR beta V gene segment behaved as functional or pseudogenic. Donor age, sex, ethnicity and CMV serostatus were compiled together with the repertoire data. In a later genetic analysis, genome-wide SNP genotypes for about three fifths of the 666 donors were used, and that subset was treated as a discovery cohort. All discovery cohort repertoires had been generated on a single sequencing platform. HLA typing covered class I and class II loci at four-digit resolution. Typing coverage varied by locus: roughly 629-630 donors for A, B, C, DRB1 and DQB1; 522 for DQA1; around 610 for DPA1; around 490 for DPB1. Roughly five DR-DQ haplotypes were treated as single units for association and clustering because of strong linkage in the cohort. Across around 400 genotyped donors of the cohort, an average of about 220,000 unique TCR beta nucleotide sequences per donor were sequenced, and approximately 17% of those sequences were non-productive. General study outcomes and caveats: V-gene and J-gene trimming of TCR beta chains was associated with a missense DCLRE1C variant in a later genetic analysis, and the association was replicated in an independent cohort. A later analysis found that most CMV-associated TCR beta chains appeared HLA-restricted, with HLA associations seemingly driven largely by CMV exposure. In a later analysis, the rate of TCR association differed among HLA loci, with DRB1 alleles having the most associated TCRs and HLA-C alleles having the fewest. The only immune exposure information available for the cohort was CMV serostatus. When HLA alleles, especially DR and DQ, strongly co-occurred, TCR associations were difficult to assign to individual alleles. HLA typing was unavailable for some donors at each locus, so association tests used only the typed subset. Compared with the approximately 670-donor mean, donors in an Asian-associated ancestry cluster had fewer N-insertions in productive TCRs, according to a later genetic analysis. This cohort had only TCR beta chains sequenced, and the lack of alpha or paired-chain data limited which features could be detected. A group of highly shared sequence variants was considered likely to be a technical artifact of the sequencing pipeline. According to a later analysis, parvovirus B19, influenza, CMV and Epstein-Barr virus appeared linked to several top co-occurrence clusters. In an earlier analysis of more than 500 of the donors, most TCR beta V segments appeared in productive rearrangements about 87% or about 30% of the time, broadly matching IMGT annotations. Linkage disequilibrium might explain the correlated functional status among segregating V segments, but an unknown experimental factor could not be ruled out. A further reported finding was that TCR beta sequences accurately predicted the HLA-A and HLA-B alleles for most subjects in the first cohort. It was suggested by the authors that the approach could potentially be generalized to other disease states and immunological phenotypes. A later analysis found that HLA-associated TCR beta chains were more clonally expanded and had lower generation probabilities than equally common non-associated chains. In both the original and validation cohorts, the classifier was reported to diagnose cytomegalovirus status with high specificity and sensitivity. The study listed 150 to 200 TCR beta chains as associated with cytomegalovirus. Presence/absence analyses assumed roughly uniform sequencing depth across donors, an assumption that may not hold. A few of the identified cytomegalovirus-associated TCR beta chains were confirmed in vitro to be specific for cytomegalovirus antigens. Across donors, most TCR sequences were observed very rarely, whereas some public TCRs were present in many individuals. Because counts were too low, some 17 rarely observed V segments, including chromosome 9 orphons, were left out of the earlier analysis of a few hundred of the donors. Specific HLA alleles were associated with 16,951 TCR beta sequences at a false discovery rate of 0.05 in a later analysis. The 87-base-pair reads could not distinguish some IMGT-functional V segments, including TRBV6-2 and TRBV6-3, so those segments were excluded.

Library construction relied on the immunoSEQ multiplex PCR assay. The multiplex PCR relied on a mix of 60 forward primers for TCR Vbeta segments and 13 reverse primers for TCR Jbeta segments. The CDR3 region of rearranged TCR beta genes was amplified from genomic DNA with a multiplex PCR assay. The amplified TCR beta libraries were sequenced on the Illumina HiSeq System as 87-base-pair reads. The published analysis was carried out like this. A later analysis counted about 76 million unique TCR beta chains across the roughly 700 repertoires, and 9.5 million to 11 million of these chains were shared by at least two donors. A nearest-neighbor algorithm error-corrected the raw reads and collapsed the reads into unique sequences, merging closely related sequences to remove PCR and sequencing errors. V, D and J gene segments were assigned by aligning CDR3 sequences to IMGT reference sequences. Each retained sequence needed at least a six-nucleotide match to both a V gene segment and a J gene segment. Rearrangements were classified as productive when the CDR3 lacked stop codons and remained in frame with V and J, and all other rearrangements were classified as non-productive. Following IMGT convention, CDR3 was defined as the stretch from the second conserved V-encoded cysteine to the conserved J-encoded phenylalanine. In an earlier analysis of around 540 of the donors, sequences lacking an unambiguous match to a single V gene segment were excluded. An earlier analysis of a few hundred of the donors called V segments functional above 56.7% productive rearrangements and segregating when the between-donor standard deviation exceeded 5%. A statistical classification framework was built for diagnosing cytomegalovirus status from the catalog of TCR beta chain sequences. In a later analysis, TCR nucleotide sequences were compared against IMGT/GENE-DB human TR gene sequences so that V and J genes could be assigned. In a later analysis, CDR3 sequences and most-parsimonious VDJ recombination scenarios were assigned using the TCRdist pipeline. In a later analysis, each TCR beta chain was defined by its CDR3 amino acid sequence together with its V-gene family, and reads without a unique V-gene family were excluded. In a later analysis, nearly 600 highly shared, low-generation-probability nucleotide sequences were removed to address suspected cross-contamination and a sequencing artifact. In a later analysis, a clonal expansion index for each public chain was calculated from normalized within-repertoire ranks of inferred template counts. In a later analysis, generation probabilities were computed using a VDJ recombination model fitted to out-of-frame rearrangements, and the results were checked against IGoR. A later analysis scored TCR-TCR, TCR-HLA and TCR-CMV co-occurrence with hypergeometric tests, applying a repertoire-size bias correction to TCR pairs. False discovery rates were estimated in a later analysis by permuting HLA or CMV assignments 20 times. In a later analysis, co-occurring TCRs were grouped using DBSCAN, with TCRdist sequence similarity added in when clustering inside HLA-allele-positive subsets. For co-occurrence clustering, repertoires with fewer than 30,000 or more than 120,000 public chains were excluded, along with several repertoires with anomalous nucleotide sharing. Drawn from immuneACCESS, this table holds only the in-frame rearrangements with V and J called that TCRdb kept. Clones are partly lost; checked studies trace under half to an unresolved V gene and leave the rest unexplained. Clone size and the V and J calls come from that table; the DNA yielded D and trimming. Within this sample are about 150,000 clones, with 75% to 80% of them counted one time only. Around 1.7% of the sample comes from the top ten.

With respect to this clone: Its binding antigen is unknown. Per-base qualities were not stored, and no clone one base away is much larger.

The cohort consisted of hundreds of healthy bone marrow donors. At the time of sampling, all cohort members were nominally healthy, though unrecorded immune exposures were likely present. The donor tested CMV seronegative, placing the donor among the 350 to 400 seronegative members of the cohort. A peripheral blood sample was provided by each donor, and peripheral blood mononuclear cells were used for TCR beta sequencing. The Qiagen DNeasy Blood Extraction Kit was used to extract genomic DNA from the blood cell samples. CDR1 and CDR2, looked up from the germline V gene, are SGHTA and FQGTGA. V lost 2 bases and J lost 7 bases; the stretch between them is 15 bases long. Inclusive of the bounding cysteine and phenylalanine, the CDR3 is 15 residues long. Just the 45-base CDR3 DNA is kept, in frame starting at base 1.

The rearrangement joined TRBV7-3 to TRBJ2-1, and perhaps TRBD1 as D gene, on 6 matching bases. The sequencing sample was made of PBMCs. The clonotype comes from a woman aged 25 to 45 in good health and CMV-seronegative. The DNA sequence reads TGTGCCAGCAGCTTACTCAGGGGCGATTTGAATGAGCAGTTCTTC. Translated, it reads CASSLLRGDLNEQFF.